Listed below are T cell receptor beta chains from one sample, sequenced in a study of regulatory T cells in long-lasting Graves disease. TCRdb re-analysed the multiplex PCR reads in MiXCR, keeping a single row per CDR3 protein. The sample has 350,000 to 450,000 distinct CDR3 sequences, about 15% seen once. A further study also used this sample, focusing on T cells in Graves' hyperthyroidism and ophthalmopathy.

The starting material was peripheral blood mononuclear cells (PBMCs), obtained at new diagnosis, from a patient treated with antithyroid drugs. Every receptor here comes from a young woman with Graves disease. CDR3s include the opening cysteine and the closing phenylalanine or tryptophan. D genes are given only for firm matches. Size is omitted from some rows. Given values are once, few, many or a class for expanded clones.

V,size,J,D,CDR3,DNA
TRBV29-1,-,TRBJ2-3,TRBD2,CSATGGSPTDTQYF,TGCAGCGCGACTGGCGGGAGCCCTACCGATACGCAGTATTTT
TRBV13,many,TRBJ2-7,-,CASTAGRGYEQYF,TGTGCCAGCACGGCGGGACGAGGGTACGAGCAGTACTTC
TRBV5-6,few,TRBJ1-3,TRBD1,CASSEYGTENTIYF,TGTGCCAGCAGCGAATATGGGACAGAGAACACCATATATTTT
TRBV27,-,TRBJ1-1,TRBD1,CASKTGREFTEAFF,TGTGCCAGTAAGACAGGGAGGGAGTTCACTGAAGCTTTCTTT
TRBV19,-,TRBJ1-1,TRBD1,CASSKDRGGFTEAFF,TGTGCCAGTAGTAAGGACAGGGGTGGTTTCACTGAAGCTTTCTTT
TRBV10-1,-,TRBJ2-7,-,CASSGATSYEQYF,TGCGCCAGCAGCGGGGCCACTTCCTACGAGCAGTACTTC
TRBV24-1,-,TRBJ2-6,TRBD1,CATSDGRGRGANVLTF,TGTGCCACCAGTGATGGCAGGGGGCGCGGGGCCAACGTCCTGACTTTC
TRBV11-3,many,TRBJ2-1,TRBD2,CASSLGTSGINEQFF,TGTGCCAGCAGCCTCGGGACTAGCGGGATCAATGAGCAGTTCTTC
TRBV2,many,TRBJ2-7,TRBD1,CASSEDRVYEQYF,TGTGCCAGCAGTGAGGACAGGGTCTACGAGCAGTACTTC
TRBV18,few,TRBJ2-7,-,CASSDPAGGEQYF,TGTGCCAGCTCGGACCCGGCTGGGGGCGAGCAGTACTTC
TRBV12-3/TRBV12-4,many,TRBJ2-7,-,CASSAGGQRSYEQYF,TGTGCCAGCAGTGCCGGCGGCCAGCGCTCCTACGAGCAGTACTTC
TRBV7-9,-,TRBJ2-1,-,CASSLRLRGEQFF,TGTGCTAGCAGCTTAAGACTCAGGGGTGAGCAGTTCTTC
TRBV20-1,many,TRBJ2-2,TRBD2,CSAQLGREETGELFF,TGCAGTGCCCAGCTCGGACGGGAGGAGACCGGGGAGCTGTTTTTT
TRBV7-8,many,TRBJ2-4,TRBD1,CASSESRTGKKNIQYF,TGTGCCAGCAGCGAATCCCGGACAGGGAAGAAAAACATTCAGTACTTC
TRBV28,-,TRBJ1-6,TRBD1,CATGRPGQVTPLHF,TGTGCCACGGGGCGACCGGGACAGGTAACACCCCTCCACTTT
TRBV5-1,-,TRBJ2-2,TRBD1,CASSWDRGGNTGELFF,TGCGCCAGCAGCTGGGACAGGGGCGGGAACACCGGGGAGCTGTTTTTT
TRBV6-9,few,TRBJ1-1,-,CASSFRMNAEAFF,TGTGCCAGCAGTTTCAGGATGAACGCTGAAGCTTTCTTT
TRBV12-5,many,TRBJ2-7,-,CASGLSYYEQYF,TGTGCTAGTGGTTTGAGTTACTACGAGCAGTACTTC
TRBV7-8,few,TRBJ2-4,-,CASSLVEGHTENLAKNIQYF,TGTGCCAGCAGCTTAGTGGAGGGACACACTGAGAATCTAGCCAAGAACATTCAGTACTTC
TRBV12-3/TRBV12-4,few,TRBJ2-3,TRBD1,CASSFDRGFSVTQYF,TGTGCCAGCAGCTTTGACAGGGGGTTTAGCGTTACGCAGTATTTT
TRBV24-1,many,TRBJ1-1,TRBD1,CATSERDRTEAFF,TGTGCCACCAGTGAACGGGACAGGACTGAAGCTTTCTTT
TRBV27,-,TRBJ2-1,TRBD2,CASSLTSGPSEQFF,TGTGCCAGCAGTTTGACTAGCGGGCCCAGTGAGCAGTTCTTC
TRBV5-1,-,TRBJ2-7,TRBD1,CASSAAGTGFDEQYF,TGCGCCAGCAGCGCTGCCGGGACAGGGTTCGACGAGCAGTACTTC
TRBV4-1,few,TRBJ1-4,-,CASSQQRGVEKLFF,TGCGCCAGCAGCCAGCAAAGGGGGGTTGAAAAACTGTTTTTT
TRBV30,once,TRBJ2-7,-,CAWNIGSSYEQYF,TGTGCCTGGAATATCGGAAGCTCCTACGAGCAGTACTTC
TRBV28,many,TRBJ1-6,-,CASSLTGYSPLHF,TGTGCCAGCAGTTTAACAGGGTATTCACCCCTCCACTTT
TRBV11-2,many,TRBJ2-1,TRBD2,CASRGLAEYNEQFF,TGTGCCAGCAGAGGACTAGCGGAGTACAATGAGCAGTTCTTC
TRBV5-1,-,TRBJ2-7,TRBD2,CASSLESGSGEQYF,TGCGCCAGCAGCTTGGAGAGCGGGAGTGGTGAGCAGTACTTC
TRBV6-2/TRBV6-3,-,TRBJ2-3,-,CASSLQGRRNTQYF,TGTGCCAGCAGCCTCCAGGGTAGAAGAAATACGCAGTATTTT
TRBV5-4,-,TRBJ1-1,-,CASSLGQSEAFF,TGTGCCAGCAGCTTGGGCCAGTCTGAAGCTTTCTTT
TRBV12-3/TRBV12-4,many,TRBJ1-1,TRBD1,CASSPGQAPEAFF,TGTGCCAGCAGTCCGGGACAGGCCCCTGAAGCTTTCTTT
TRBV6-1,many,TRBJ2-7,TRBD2,CASSVGRADYEQYF,TGTGCCAGCAGTGTCGGGAGGGCCGACTACGAGCAGTACTTC
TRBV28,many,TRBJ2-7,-,CASSLGSPYEQYF,TGTGCCAGCAGCTTAGGCAGCCCCTACGAGCAGTACTTC
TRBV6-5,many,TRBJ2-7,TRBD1,CASSYSLRDRDYEQYF,TGTGCCAGCAGTTACTCGTTGCGGGACAGGGACTACGAGCAGTACTTC
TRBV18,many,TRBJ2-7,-,CASSPLGYEQYF,TGTGCCAGCTCACCATTGGGTTACGAGCAGTACTTC
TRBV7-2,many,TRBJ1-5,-,CASSQDRSYQPQHF,TGTGCCAGCAGCCAAGACCGGTCCTATCAGCCCCAGCATTTT
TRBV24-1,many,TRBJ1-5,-,CATSDPGPNQPQHF,TGTGCCACCAGTGATCCAGGACCCAATCAGCCCCAGCATTTT
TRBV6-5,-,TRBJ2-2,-,CASSYRDATGELFF,TGTGCCAGCAGTTACCGGGACGCCACCGGGGAGCTGTTTTTT
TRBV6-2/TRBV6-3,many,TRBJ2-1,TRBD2,CASRGSGLARYEQFF,TGTGCCAGCAGGGGGTCTGGACTAGCCCGATATGAGCAGTTCTTC
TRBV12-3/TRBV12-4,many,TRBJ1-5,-,CASSSGSNSNQPQHF,TGTGCCAGCAGTTCAGGGTCAAATAGCAATCAGCCCCAGCATTTT
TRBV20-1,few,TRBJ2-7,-,CSASALATYEQYF,TGCAGTGCTAGTGCCCTCGCCACGTACGAGCAGTACTTC
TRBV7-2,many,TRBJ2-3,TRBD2,CASSSRTSGRYTDTQYF,TGTGCCAGCAGCTCGAGGACTAGCGGGAGATACACAGATACGCAGTATTTT
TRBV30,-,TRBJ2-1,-,CAWKGGANEQLF,TGTGCCTGGAAGGGGGGGGCCAATGAGCAGCTCTTC
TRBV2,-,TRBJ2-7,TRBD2,CASSVGVAGYSYEQYF,TGTGCCAGCAGCGTCGGGGTAGCGGGCTACTCCTACGAGCAGTACTTC
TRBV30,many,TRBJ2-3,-,CAWSPSTDTQYF,TGTGCCTGGAGTCCCTCCACAGATACGCAGTATTTT